This paragraph covers one T cell receptor beta chain sequence. Antigen unknown. This sample is part of a study of Tregs in tolerant kidney transplant recipients. Study as a whole: Sorting of CD4+CD25+CD127- cells followed approximately three-day belatacept mixed lymphocyte reactions, sometimes with approximately five-day graft donor restimulation.

Assay used: immunoSEQ multiplex PCR; TCRdb lists only in-frame clones, some missing. The sample yields 35,000 to 50,000 clones, 95% seen once. The germline gives CDR1 ENHRY, CDR2 SYGVKD. This CDR3 region has 13 residues. The junction had 5 bases not matched to a gene; V was cut back by 5 bases and J by 7 bases. This chain uses TRBV10-3 with TRBJ2-3, with 8 bases aligning to TRBD1. Sequenced sample: Tregs from blood cultured with allogeneic cells. This clonotype was sampled from a human donor in good health. The chain's CDR3 is CAISQGARHTQYF. The CDR3 nucleotides read TGTGCCATCAGTCAGGGGGCCAGGCATACGCAGTATTTT.